This TCR beta chain was captured in a study of blood T cell repertoires in COVID-19. Across the whole study: COVID-19 samples, acute and convalescent, were from the United States, Italy and Spain. The cDNA or gDNA used as material had been derived from T cells, B-cell-depleted T cells, or PBMCs.

V was pared by 1 base and J by 5 bases, with 9 bases between. Germline CDR1 is SGHDN and CDR2 is FVKESK. The CDR3 has 14 residues. Membership in each cohort depended on participant-reported clinical history. The repertoire was sequenced with immunoSEQ multiplex PCR; TCRdb's copy has only in-frame clones and lacks some. The profile shows 200,000 to 250,000 clones, 70% to 90% of them singletons. The chain employs TRBV14 and TRBJ2-1; perhaps TRBD1 as D (6 bases). What was sequenced was PBMCs or T cells enriched from blood (not recorded which). This sequence originates from a woman aged 45-65 years with acute COVID-19. The CDR3 reads CASSQARGNNEQFF. CDR3 bases: TGTGCCAGCAGCCAAGCCAGGGGAAACAATGAGCAGTTCTTC.